This paragraph reports one TCR beta chain. This clonotype was counted many times. It has no known antigen specificity. Per-nucleotide qualities are absent, and no much larger clonotype sits a single base away. This specimen's time point label, per the study, means: newly diagnosed GD, antithyroid drugs for less than 3 months. For both TCR sequencing and RNA sequencing, RNA was extracted from PBMCs in TRIzol. Graves' disease was diagnosed according to American Thyroid Association guidelines. Patients were recruited from an endocrinology department in Xi'an, China. Each patient gave approximately 10 milliliters of peripheral blood, collected in an EDTA anticoagulant tube. Ficoll Paque Plus density gradient separation was used to isolate PBMCs, and no further T cell sorting was done. An Agilent 2100 Bioanalyzer and agarose gel were used to check RNA quality, and a NanoDrop 2000 was used to measure RNA concentration.

The CDR3 starts with the cysteine, ends with the phenylalanine, and has 18 residues. Only the CDR3 part of the read is kept: 54 bases, read in frame from the first base. CDR1 and CDR2 are read off the germline V gene (reference sequence) as GTSNPN and SVGIG. Trimmed from V: 1 base; trimmed from J: 1 base; junction bases lacking a gene match: 8. This specimen belongs to a study of regulatory T cells in long-lasting Graves disease (dated by TCRdb to about 2021). General notes on the study: Patients with newly diagnosed Graves' disease had been on antithyroid drugs for under 3 months. This study used TCR sequencing and RNA sequencing of peripheral blood to compare persistent Graves' disease patients against newly diagnosed Graves' disease patients. The study was conducted in China and was registered as a clinical trial. A total of approximately 35 samples underwent TCR sequencing: roughly 13 from persistent and roughly 20 from newly diagnosed Graves' disease patients. The full study reports these points: Persistent Graves' disease patients showed lower TCR Shannon entropy and fewer highly expanded clones than newly diagnosed patients, suggesting clonal expansion. Only the TCR beta chain was sequenced and analyzed. TRBV28, TRBJ1-2 and TRBJ2-5 were preferentially used in persistent disease, while TRBV20-1 and TRBJ2-1 were favored in newly diagnosed disease. Peripheral blood alone was examined, since thyroid tissue, which constituted the primary lesion, could not be accessed. Patients with persistent disease shared more public clonotypes (under 3,000) than newly diagnosed patients did (966). The authors noted that the small sample size was a limitation that may lower accuracy.

The library was obtained by multiplex PCR. Sequencing was performed on an Illumina HiSeq 4000. TCR beta libraries were built with iRepertoire HTBI primers and Arm-PCR amplification of CDR3 regions. Before sequencing, the PCR products went through gel purification. In the authors' own workflow: Gene usage analysis of CDR3 amino acid clonotypes relied on the roughly 64 TRBV and 12 to 15 TRBJ segments identified across samples. COPE and FqMerger were used to merge the filtered high-quality paired reads into contigs. BLAST was used to align contigs to IMGT TRBV, TRBD and TRBJ reference genes, with CDR3 defined following IMGT. Clonotypes above 0.1% frequency were classified as highly expanded clones. Repertoire diversity was measured by Shannon entropy, and V-J evenness by the Gini coefficient. Public clonotypes were defined as clonotypes shared by more than one individual. The public reads were reprocessed in TCRdb via fastp at Q25 and MiXCR, keeping in-frame beta chains. One record per CDR3 amino acid sequence lists the most common genes and DNA. These V and J calls originate from TCRdb's pipeline instead of the authors' own analysis. The sample table contains approximately 310,000 distinct CDR3 sequences; only one count was recorded for roughly 18% of them. The top ten hold approximately 35% of the sample.

This sequence uses TRBV30 and TRBJ2-5, with TRBD2 identical over 14 junction bases. The starting material was peripheral blood mononuclear cells (PBMCs), obtained at new diagnosis, from a patient treated with antithyroid drugs. The origin of this receptor is a female donor with Graves disease. The CDR3 loop reads CAWSDPGLAGARQETQYF. The base sequence is TGTGCCTGGAGTGACCCGGGACTAGCGGGAGCGCGCCAAGAGACCCAGTACTTC.